This section outlines one T cell receptor (beta chain) sequence together with its context. Its antigen remains unidentified. This specimen comes from a study of CD8 T cells in ankylosing spondylitis. Findings of the study overall: Researchers report that disease-linked clones proved CD8+ and relatively rare in peripheral blood. Reports say disease-linked clones showed up significantly more in matched ankylosing spondylitis synovial fluid. The study identified a TCR beta motif of roughly eight highly homologous variants that appeared characteristic of ankylosing spondylitis blood. Certain motif variants had earlier been reported in reactive arthritis synovial fluid and blood.

Quantitative molecular-barcoded 5'-RACE generated the TCR beta libraries. Each CDR3 protein is one row after TCRdb ran MiXCR on the 5' RACE reads. The sample yields about 540,000 distinct CDR3 sequences, over 9.5% seen once. The CDR3 loop spans 13 amino acids. The ends were cut back, 6 bases at V and 1 base at J, with 9 bases in the middle. Germline V lookup: CDR1 LGHDT, CDR2 YNNKEL (reference sequence). The V gene is TRBV3-1, the J gene TRBJ1-1; no clear D gene. The sequencing input was blood, either unsorted or a sorted T cell fraction (not recorded which). The TCR comes from a male donor with ankylosing spondylitis. CDR3 protein: CASSGDGNTEAFF. CDR3 sequence (DNA): TGTGCCAGCAGTGGAGACGGGAACACTGAAGCTTTCTTT.